Each of the 12 T cell receptor beta chains below was sequenced from the same sample in a study of blood T cells in healthy people across ages. Next came a second PCR, run for 7 to 11 cycles, which used a sample-barcoded 5' primer along with a J-beta primer mix. TCRdb ran MiXCR on the 5' RACE reads and lists one entry per CDR3 protein. The table shows approximately 730,000 distinct CDR3 sequences, with 50% to 65% occurring only once. Sequenced: blood. The source of these receptors is a man older than 75 in good health.

The rearrangement uses TRBV18 and TRBJ2-7; 14 nucleotides line up with TRBD2. The CDR3 has 18 residues. CDR1 is KGHSH, CDR2 LQKENI, per germline. V gave up 2 bases and J gave up 2 bases; unmatched junction bases: 8. CDR3 sequence reads: CASSPAMTSGGAPYEQYF. The CDR3 DNA reads TGTGCCAGCTCACCAGCGATGACTAGCGGGGGGGCGCCCTACGAGCAGTACTTC.

The chain links TRBV20-1 to TRBJ2-5, with TRBD2 matching 11 bases. Germline V CDR1 and CDR2: DFQATT, SNEGSKA (reference sequence). The trim removed 5 bases at V and 2 bases at J, leaving 10 bases unmatched. This CDR3 spans 16 amino acids. In nucleotides, the CDR3 is TGCAGTGCTCCGGATCTAGCGGGAGGCAGGCAAGAGACCCAGTACTTC. Translation: CSAPDLAGGRQETQYF.

The chain couples TRBV20-1 to TRBJ1-1; 7 positions match TRBD1. Germline CDR1 reads DFQATT; CDR2 reads SNEGSKA (reference sequence). This CDR3 comprises 11 residues. The trim removed 2 bases at V and 11 bases at J, leaving 5 bases unmatched. The CDR3 bases are TGCAGTGCTAGATACGACAGGGAGGCTTTCTTT. Protein product: CSARYDREAFF.

This clonotype was seen only a few times. The chain joins TRBV14 to TRBJ2-1, with 9 bases matching TRBD2. Trimming took 4 bases from V and 6 from J; bases not matched to a gene: 10. The CDR3 spans 16 residues. Germline CDR1 reads SGHDN; CDR2 reads FVKESK. For the CDR3, the DNA is TGTGCCAGCAGCCTCTATAGCGGGAGTAGTGTCAATGAGCAGTTCTTC. Protein product: CASSLYSGSSVNEQFF.

This clonotype was observed a handful of times. The chain links TRBV7-2 to TRBJ2-3; 8 nucleotides match TRBD1. V was pared by 4 bases and J by 14 bases, with 17 bases of the junction left unmatched. Germline CDR1 is SGHTA and CDR2 is FQGNSA. The CDR3 length is 15 residues. The CDR3 spells CASSYPDRVVRYAYF. CDR3 nucleotides: TGTGCCAGCAGCTACCCGGACAGGGTAGTGAGATACGCGTATTTT.

The rearrangement joins TRBV5-1 to TRBJ2-1; D is possibly TRBD2 (5 bases). The CDR3 length is 16 residues. Trimming shortened V by 0 bases and J by 3 bases, and 13 bases separated the two germline ends. CDR1 and CDR2 from the germline V gene are SGHRS and YFSETQ. CDR3 in amino acids: CASSLGGVRDYNEQFF. For the CDR3, the DNA is TGCGCCAGCAGCTTGGGTGGGGTCCGGGACTACAATGAGCAGTTCTTC. Variable domain in full (rest from reference TRBV5-1 and TRBJ2-1): KAGVTQTPRYLIKTRGQQVTLSCSPISGHRSVSWYQQTPGQGLQFLFEYFSETQRNKGNFPGRFSGRQFSNSRSEMNVSTLELGDSALYLCASSLGGVRDYNEQFFGPGTRLTVL.

V is TRBV5-1 and J is TRBJ1-1; tentatively, D is TRBD1 (6 bases). The germline CDR1 and CDR2 sequences are SGHRS and YFSETQ. Between the trimmed V and J ends, which lost 7 bases and 1 base, there was a span of 14 bases. The CDR3 is made up of 14 amino acids. The CDR3 nucleotides are TGCGCCAGCGGTCCTCAGGGGCCGAACACTGAAGCTTTCTTT. This translates into CASGPQGPNTEAFF.

The chain is built from TRBV13 and TRBJ2-7, with D unclear. The germline V and J ends were trimmed by 4 bases and 0 bases, with 16 bases remaining between them. The CDR3 covers 16 residues. Germline V gene data show CDR1 as PRHDT and CDR2 as FYEKMQ (reference sequence). The CDR3 sequence: CASSSDEFRSSYEQYF. The CDR3 region has the DNA TGTGCCAGCAGCTCCGACGAATTCCGGAGCTCCTACGAGCAGTACTTC.

The chain uses TRBV12-5 and TRBJ2-6, with D perhaps given as TRBD1 or TRBD2 (5 bases each). CDR3 length equals 18 residues. Trimming stripped 2 bases from V and 0 bases from J, with 14 bases between. CDR1 and CDR2 from the germline V gene are LGHNT and FRNRAP. CDR3 amino acids: CASGLYRDLASGANVLTF. The CDR3 nucleotides are TGTGCTAGTGGTTTGTACCGGGACCTAGCCTCTGGGGCCAACGTCCTGACTTTC.

The chain has TRBV29-1 and TRBJ1-2, with a possible D match to TRBD1 (5 bases). The CDR3 has 11 residues. Germline CDR1 and CDR2: SQVTM and ANQGSEA. Trimming shortened V by 5 bases and J by 8 bases, and 12 bases separated the two germline ends. The CDR3 DNA is TGCAGCGTTCCCCGGGACCGGGGCTACACCTTC. This translates into CSVPRDRGYTF.

This clonotype has a handful of counts. The J gene is TRBJ2-1, the V gene TRBV9; D is perhaps TRBD2 (5 bases). This CDR3 region has 16 residues. The germline V gene has CDR1 SGDLS and CDR2 YYNGEE. The V gene lost 4 bases and the J gene lost 4 bases, with 18 bases spanning the gap. The CDR3 protein is CASSPREGHPYNEQFF. The CDR3 DNA reads as TGTGCCAGCAGCCCGAGGGAAGGCCATCCTTACAATGAGCAGTTCTTC.

This clonotype has just a few counts. This chain's CDR3 is CASSLIGGGNYGYTF. CDR3 in DNA: TGTGCCAGCAGCCTGATCGGAGGGGGGAACTATGGCTACACCTTC. The rearrangement joins TRBV5-5 to TRBJ1-2, with D possibly TRBD1 on 6 matching bases. The CDR3 spans 15 residues. From germline, CDR1 is SGHKS and CDR2 YYEKEE (reference sequence). The V end lost 4 bases, the J end lost 2 bases, and 15 bases lay between the germline ends.